This T cell receptor (beta chain) came from a study of neurological immune-mediated disorders. Whole-study context: Of the multiple sclerosis patients, around 35 in total, roughly 30 were relapsing-remitting and 3 were secondary progressive.

By 5'RACE with 10-nucleotide random UMIs, the cDNA was made. The authors obtained over 160 million TCR-beta sequences from 15-18 subjects per sequencing run. One entry per CDR3 protein results from TCRdb running MiXCR on the 5' RACE reads. Of fewer than 80,000 distinct CDR3 sequences detected, 5.2% appear once; the ten largest clones hold less than 3.5%. Study outcomes and limitations: The study found the most TCR clonal expansion in HTLV-1-associated myelopathy and the least in multiple sclerosis, below healthy controls.

This clonotype turned up a few times. What it binds is unknown. The V gene lost 4 bases and the J gene lost 5 bases, with 7 bases spanning the gap. The CDR3 length is 11 residues. The V gene's germline CDR1 is SGHDT and CDR2 YYEEEE. The chain has TRBV5-6 and TRBJ2-7, with D possibly TRBD2 on 5 matching bases. Sequencing was carried out using PBMCs. The source of this sequence is a young woman with multiple sclerosis. This chain's CDR3 is CASSVGDEQYF. The CDR3 DNA reads as TGTGCCAGCAGCGTCGGGGACGAGCAGTACTTC.